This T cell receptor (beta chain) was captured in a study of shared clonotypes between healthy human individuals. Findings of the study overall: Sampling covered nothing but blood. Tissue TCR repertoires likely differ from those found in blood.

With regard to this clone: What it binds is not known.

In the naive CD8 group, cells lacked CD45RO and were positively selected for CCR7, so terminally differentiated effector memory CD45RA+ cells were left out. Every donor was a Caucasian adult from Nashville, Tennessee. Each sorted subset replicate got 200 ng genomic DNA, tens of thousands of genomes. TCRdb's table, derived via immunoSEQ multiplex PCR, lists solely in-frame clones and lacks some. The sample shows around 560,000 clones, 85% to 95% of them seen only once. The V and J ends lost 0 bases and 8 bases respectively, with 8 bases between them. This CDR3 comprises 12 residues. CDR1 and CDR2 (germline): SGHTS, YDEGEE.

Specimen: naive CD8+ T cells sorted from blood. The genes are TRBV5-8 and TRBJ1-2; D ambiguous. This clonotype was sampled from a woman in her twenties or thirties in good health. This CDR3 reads CASSLEPRGYTF. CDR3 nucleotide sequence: TGTGCCAGCAGCTTGGAACCGAGGGGCTACACCTTC.